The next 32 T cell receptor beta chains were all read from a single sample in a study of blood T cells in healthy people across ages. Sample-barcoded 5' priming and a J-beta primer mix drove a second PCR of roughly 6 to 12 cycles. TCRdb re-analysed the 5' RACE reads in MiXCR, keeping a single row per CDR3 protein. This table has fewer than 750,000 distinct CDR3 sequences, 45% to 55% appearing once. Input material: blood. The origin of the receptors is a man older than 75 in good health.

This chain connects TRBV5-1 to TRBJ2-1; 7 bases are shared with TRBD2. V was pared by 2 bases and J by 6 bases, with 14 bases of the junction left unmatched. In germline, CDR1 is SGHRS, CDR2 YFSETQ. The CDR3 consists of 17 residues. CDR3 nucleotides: TGCGCCAGCAGCTTAGAACCTAGCGGACCTCTGGGCAATGAGCAGTTCTTC. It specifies CASSLEPSGPLGNEQFF.

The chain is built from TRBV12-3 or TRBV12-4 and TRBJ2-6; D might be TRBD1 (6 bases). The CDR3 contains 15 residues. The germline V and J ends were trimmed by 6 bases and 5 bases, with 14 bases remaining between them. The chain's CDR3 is CASRETGMWANVLTF. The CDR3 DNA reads TGTGCCAGCAGGGAAACAGGGATGTGGGCCAACGTCCTGACTTTC.

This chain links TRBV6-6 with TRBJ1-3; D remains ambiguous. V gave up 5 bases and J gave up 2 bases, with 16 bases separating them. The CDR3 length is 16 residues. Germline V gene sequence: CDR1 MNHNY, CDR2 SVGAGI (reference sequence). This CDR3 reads CASSTRGASAGNTIYF. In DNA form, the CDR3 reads TGTGCCAGCAGTACCCGGGGAGCTAGTGCTGGAAACACCATATATTTT.

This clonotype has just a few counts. The CDR3 loop is CASSPRGVTEAFF. The DNA for the CDR3 is TGTGCCAGCAGCCCGAGGGGTGTCACTGAAGCTTTCTTT. The V and J genes are TRBV7-9 and TRBJ1-1; D perhaps matches TRBD1 (5 bases). The CDR3 sequence is 13 residues long. With 5 bases removed from V and 4 bases from J, the gap between germline ends came to 11 bases. Germline-derived CDR1 and CDR2 are SEHNR and FQNEAQ (reference sequence).

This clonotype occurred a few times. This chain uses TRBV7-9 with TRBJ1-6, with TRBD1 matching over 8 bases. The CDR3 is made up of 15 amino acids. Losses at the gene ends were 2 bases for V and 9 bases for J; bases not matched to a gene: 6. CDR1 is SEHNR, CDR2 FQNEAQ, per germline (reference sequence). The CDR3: CASSLFRGLLSPLHF. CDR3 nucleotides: TGTGCCAGCAGCTTATTCAGGGGGCTGCTTTCACCCCTCCACTTT.

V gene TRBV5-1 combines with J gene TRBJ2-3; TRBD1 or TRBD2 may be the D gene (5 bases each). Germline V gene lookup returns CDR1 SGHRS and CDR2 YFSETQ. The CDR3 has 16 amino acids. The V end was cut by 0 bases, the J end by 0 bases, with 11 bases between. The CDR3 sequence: CASSLEGTPSTDTQYF. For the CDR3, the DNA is TGCGCCAGCAGCTTGGAGGGGACGCCAAGCACAGATACGCAGTATTTT.

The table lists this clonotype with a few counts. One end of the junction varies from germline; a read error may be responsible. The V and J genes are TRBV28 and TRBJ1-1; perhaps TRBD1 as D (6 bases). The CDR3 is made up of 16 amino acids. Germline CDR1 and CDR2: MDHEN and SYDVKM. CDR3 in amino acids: CATSSPARTANTEAFF. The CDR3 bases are TGTGCCACCAGTTCCCCCGCCAGGACAGCGAACACTGAAGCTTTCTTT.

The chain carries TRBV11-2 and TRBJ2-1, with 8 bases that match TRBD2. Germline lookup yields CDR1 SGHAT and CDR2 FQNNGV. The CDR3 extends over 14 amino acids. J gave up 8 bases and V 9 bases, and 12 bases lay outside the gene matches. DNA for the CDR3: TGTGCCAGTACTATTTACGGGGGGGGCTATGAGCAGTTCTTC. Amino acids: CASTIYGGGYEQFF.

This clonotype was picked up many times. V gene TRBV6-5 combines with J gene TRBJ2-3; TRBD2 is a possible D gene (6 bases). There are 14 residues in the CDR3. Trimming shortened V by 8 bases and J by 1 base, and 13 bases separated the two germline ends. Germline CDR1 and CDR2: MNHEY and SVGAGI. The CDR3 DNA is TGTGCCAGCTCCGTTCCGGGGGGCACAGATACGCAGTATTTT. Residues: CASSVPGGTDTQYF.

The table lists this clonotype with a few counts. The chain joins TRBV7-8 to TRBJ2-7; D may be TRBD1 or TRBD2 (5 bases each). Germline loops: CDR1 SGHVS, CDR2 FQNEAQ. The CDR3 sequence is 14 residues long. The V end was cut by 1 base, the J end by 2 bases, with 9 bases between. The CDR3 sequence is CASSLGGVTYEQYF. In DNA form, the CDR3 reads TGTGCCAGCAGCTTAGGAGGGGTAACCTACGAGCAGTACTTC.

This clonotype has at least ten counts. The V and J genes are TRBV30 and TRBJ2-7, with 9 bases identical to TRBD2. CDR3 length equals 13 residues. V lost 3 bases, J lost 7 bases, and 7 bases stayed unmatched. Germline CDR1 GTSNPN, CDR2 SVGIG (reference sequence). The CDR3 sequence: CAWRAGGQREQYF. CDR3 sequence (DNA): TGTGCCTGGAGGGCGGGGGGGCAGAGAGAGCAGTACTTC.

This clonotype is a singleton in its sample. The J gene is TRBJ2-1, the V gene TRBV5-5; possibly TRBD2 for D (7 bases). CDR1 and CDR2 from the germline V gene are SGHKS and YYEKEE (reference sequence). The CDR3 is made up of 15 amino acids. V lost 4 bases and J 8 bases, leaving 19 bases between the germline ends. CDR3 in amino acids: CASSKIRGALDEQFF. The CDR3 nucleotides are TGTGCCAGCAGCAAGATTCGGGGGGCCCTGGATGAGCAGTTCTTC.

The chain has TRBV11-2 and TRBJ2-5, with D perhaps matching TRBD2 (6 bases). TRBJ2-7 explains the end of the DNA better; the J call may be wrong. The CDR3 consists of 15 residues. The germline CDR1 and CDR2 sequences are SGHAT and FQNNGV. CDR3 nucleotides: TGTGCCAGCAGCTTAGAAAGCGGGTACGGCTACGAGCAGTACTTC. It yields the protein CASSLESGYGYEQYF.

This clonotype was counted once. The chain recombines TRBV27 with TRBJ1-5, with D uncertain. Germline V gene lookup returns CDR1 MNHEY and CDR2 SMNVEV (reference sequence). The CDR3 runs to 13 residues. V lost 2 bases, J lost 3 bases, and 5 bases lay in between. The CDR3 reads CASSLTTNQPQHF. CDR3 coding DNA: TGTGCCAGCAGTTTAACGACCAATCAGCCCCAGCATTTT.

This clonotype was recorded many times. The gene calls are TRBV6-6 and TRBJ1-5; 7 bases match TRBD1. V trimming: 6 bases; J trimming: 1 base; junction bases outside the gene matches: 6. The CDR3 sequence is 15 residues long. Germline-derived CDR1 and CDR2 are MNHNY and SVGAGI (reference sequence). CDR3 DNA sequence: TGTGCCAGCAGCCCTAAGGGGGCAAGCAATCAGCCCCAGCATTTT. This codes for CASSPKGASNQPQHF.

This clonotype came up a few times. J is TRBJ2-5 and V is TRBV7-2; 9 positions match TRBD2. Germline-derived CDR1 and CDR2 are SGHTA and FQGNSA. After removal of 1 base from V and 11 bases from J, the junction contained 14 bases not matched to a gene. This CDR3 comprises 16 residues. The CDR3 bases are TGTGCCAGCAGCTTAGGTCTAGGCCTAGCGGGGAGTGAGCAGTACTTC. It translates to CASSLGLGLAGSEQYF.

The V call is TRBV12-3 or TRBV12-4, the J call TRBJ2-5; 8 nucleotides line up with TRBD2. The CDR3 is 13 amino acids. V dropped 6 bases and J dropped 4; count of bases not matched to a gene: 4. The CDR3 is CASSASGRETQYF. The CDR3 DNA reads TGTGCCAGCAGCGCCAGCGGGAGAGAGACCCAGTACTTC.

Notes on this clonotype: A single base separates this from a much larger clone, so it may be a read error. The CDR3 spells CASGSGQGAYNEQFF. CDR3 DNA sequence: TGCGCCAGCGGCTCGGGACAGGGGGCGTACAATGAGCAGTTCTTC. The chain recombines TRBV5-1 with TRBJ2-1; 12 positions match TRBD1. Per germline, CDR1 SGHRS and CDR2 YFSETQ. The CDR3 consists of 15 residues. V trimming: 7 bases; J trimming: 4 bases; junction bases outside the gene matches: 6.

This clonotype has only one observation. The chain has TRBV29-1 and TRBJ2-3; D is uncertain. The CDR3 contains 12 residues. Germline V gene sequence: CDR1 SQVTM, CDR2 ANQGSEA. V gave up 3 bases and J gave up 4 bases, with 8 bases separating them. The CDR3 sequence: CSVDQTADTQYF. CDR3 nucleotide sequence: TGCAGCGTTGACCAGACTGCAGATACGCAGTATTTT.

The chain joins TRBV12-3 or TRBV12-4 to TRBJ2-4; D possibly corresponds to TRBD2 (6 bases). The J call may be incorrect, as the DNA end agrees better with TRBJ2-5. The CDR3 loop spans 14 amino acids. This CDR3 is CASSLLIGGETQYF. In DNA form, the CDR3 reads TGTGCCAGCAGTTTGCTGATCGGGGGAGAGACCCAGTACTTC.

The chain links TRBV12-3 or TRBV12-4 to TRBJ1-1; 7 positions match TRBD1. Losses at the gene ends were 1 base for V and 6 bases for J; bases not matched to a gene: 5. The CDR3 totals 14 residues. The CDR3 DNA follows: TGTGCCAGCAGTTTAGTGCAGGGGGTTGCTGAAGCTTTCTTT. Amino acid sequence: CASSLVQGVAEAFF.

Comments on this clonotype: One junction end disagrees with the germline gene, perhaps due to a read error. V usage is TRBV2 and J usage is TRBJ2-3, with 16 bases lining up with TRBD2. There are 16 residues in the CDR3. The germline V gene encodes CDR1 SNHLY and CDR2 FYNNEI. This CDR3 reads CASSSGTSGGAETQYF. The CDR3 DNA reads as TGTGCCAGCAGCTCCGGGACTAGCGGGGGGGCAGAGACGCAGTATTTT. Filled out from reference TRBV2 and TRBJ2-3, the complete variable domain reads EPEVTQTPSHQVTQMGQEVILRCVPISNHLYFYWYRQILGQKVEFLVSFYNNEISEKSEIFDDQFSVERPDGSNFTLKIRSTKLEDSAMYFCASSSGTSGGAETQYFGPGTRLTVL.

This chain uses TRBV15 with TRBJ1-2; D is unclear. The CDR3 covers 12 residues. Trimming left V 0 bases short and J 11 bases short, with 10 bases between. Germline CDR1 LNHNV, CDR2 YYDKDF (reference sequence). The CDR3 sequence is CATSRDQWKYTF. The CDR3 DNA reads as TGTGCCACCAGCAGAGATCAATGGAAGTACACCTTC.

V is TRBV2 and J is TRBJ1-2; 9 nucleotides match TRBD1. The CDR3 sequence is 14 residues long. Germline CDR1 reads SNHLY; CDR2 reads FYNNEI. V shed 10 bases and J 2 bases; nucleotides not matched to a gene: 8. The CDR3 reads CATTDRGENYGYTF. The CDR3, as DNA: TGTGCCACAACGGACAGGGGAGAGAACTATGGCTACACCTTC.

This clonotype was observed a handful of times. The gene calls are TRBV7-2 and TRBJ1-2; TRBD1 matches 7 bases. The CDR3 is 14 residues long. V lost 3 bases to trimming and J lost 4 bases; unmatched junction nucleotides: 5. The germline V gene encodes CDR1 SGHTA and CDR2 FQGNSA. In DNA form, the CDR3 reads TGTGCCAGCAGCTTGGCGAGACAGGGCTATGGCTACACCTTC. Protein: CASSLARQGYGYTF.

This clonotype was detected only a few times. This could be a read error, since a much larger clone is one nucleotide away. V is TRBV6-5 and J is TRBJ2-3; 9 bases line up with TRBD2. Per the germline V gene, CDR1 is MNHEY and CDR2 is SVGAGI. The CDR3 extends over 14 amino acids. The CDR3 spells CAGRMAGGPGTQYF. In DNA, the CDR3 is TGTGCCGGCAGGATGGCGGGAGGGCCTGGTACGCAGTATTTT.

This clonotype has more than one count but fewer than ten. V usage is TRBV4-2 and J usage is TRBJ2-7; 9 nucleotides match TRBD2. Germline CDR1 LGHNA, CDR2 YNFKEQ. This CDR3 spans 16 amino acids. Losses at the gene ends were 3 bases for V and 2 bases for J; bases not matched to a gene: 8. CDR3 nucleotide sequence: TGTGCCAGCAGCCAGGATTTAGCGGGAGCTCCCTACGAGCAGTACTTC. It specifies CASSQDLAGAPYEQYF.

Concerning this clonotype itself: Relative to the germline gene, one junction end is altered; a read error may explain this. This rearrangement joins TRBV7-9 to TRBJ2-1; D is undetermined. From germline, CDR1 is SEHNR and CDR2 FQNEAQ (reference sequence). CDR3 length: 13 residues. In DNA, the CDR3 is TGTGCCAGCAGCGTAGCCGGGCTCAATGAGCAGTTCTTC. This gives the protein CASSVAGLNEQFF.

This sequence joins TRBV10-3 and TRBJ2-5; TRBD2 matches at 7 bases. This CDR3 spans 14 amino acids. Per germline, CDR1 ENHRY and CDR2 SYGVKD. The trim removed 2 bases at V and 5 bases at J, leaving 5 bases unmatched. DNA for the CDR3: TGTGCCATCAGTGAGGGAGCGGGGCTTGAGACCCAGTACTTC. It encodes CAISEGAGLETQYF.

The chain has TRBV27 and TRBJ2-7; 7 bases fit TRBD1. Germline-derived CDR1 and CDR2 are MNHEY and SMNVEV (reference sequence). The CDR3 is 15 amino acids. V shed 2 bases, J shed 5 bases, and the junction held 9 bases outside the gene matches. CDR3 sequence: CASSLMETGHDEQYF. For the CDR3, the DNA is TGTGCCAGCAGTTTAATGGAGACAGGGCACGACGAGCAGTACTTC.

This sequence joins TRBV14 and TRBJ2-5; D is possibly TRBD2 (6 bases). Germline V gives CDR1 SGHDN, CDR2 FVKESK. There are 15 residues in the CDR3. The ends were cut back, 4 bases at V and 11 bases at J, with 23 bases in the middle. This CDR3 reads CASSLLGTVGNEQYF. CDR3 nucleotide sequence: TGTGCCAGCAGCCTCCTGGGGACTGTGGGAAATGAGCAGTACTTC.

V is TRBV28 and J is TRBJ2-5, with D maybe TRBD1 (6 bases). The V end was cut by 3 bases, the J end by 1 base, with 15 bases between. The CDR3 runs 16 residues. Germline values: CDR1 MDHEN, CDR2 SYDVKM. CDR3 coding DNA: TGTGCCAGCAGTTTCCTAGGAACAGGGTTCCAAGAGACCCAGTACTTC. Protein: CASSFLGTGFQETQYF.